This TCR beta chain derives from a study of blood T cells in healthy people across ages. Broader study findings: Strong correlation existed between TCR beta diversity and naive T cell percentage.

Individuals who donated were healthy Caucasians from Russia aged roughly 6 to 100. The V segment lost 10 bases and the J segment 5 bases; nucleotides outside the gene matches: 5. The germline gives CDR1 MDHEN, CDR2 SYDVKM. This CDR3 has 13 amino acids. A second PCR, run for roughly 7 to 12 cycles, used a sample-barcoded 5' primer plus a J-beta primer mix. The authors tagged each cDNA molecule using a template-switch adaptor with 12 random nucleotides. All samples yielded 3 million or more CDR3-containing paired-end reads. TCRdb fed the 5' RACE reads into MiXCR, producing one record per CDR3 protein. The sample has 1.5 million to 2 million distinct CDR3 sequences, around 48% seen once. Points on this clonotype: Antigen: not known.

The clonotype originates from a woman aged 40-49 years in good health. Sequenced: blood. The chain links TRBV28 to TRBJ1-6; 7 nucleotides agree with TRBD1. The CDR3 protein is CATTQGNNSPLHF. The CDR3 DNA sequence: TGTGCCACCACACAGGGGAATAATTCACCCCTCCACTTT.